This entry lists 25 T cell receptor beta chains sequenced from one sample in a study of blood T cells in healthy people across ages. Next came a second PCR, run for 7 to 11 cycles, which used a sample-barcoded 5' primer along with a J-beta primer mix. Each CDR3 protein gets one entry after TCRdb re-called the 5' RACE reads with MiXCR. The sample records 1.5 million to 2 million distinct CDR3 sequences, roughly 32% being singletons. What was sequenced was blood. The origin of the receptors is a woman aged 25 to 45 in good health.

The J gene is TRBJ2-4, the V gene TRBV20-1, with 8 nucleotides matching TRBD2. CDR3 length: 10 amino acids. J was trimmed by 13 bases and V by 3 bases; bases with no gene match: 2. Germline CDR1 DFQATT, CDR2 SNEGSKA (reference sequence). CDR3 in DNA: TGCAGTGCTAGCGGGGGGGAGCAGTACTTC. Translating gives CSASGGEQYF.

This chain joins TRBV7-2 and TRBJ2-3; D could derive from TRBD1 or TRBD2 (6 bases each). The CDR3 length is 18 residues. V was shortened by 2 bases and J by 0 bases, with 18 bases between the two germline ends. CDR1 and CDR2 (germline): SGHTA, FQGNSA. CDR3 in amino acids: CASSLLIWGALSTDTQYF. Written as DNA, the CDR3 is TGTGCCAGCAGCTTACTTATTTGGGGGGCCCTGAGCACAGATACGCAGTATTTT.

This clonotype appeared many times. The chain joins TRBV27 to TRBJ1-5; D gene ambiguous. The CDR3 length is 14 residues. The germline gives CDR1 MNHEY, CDR2 SMNVEV (reference sequence). V was clipped by 4 bases and J by 0 bases, with 7 bases between them. The CDR3 DNA reads as TGTGCCAGCAGTTATTTGGGTAGCAATCAGCCCCAGCATTTT. As protein: CASSYLGSNQPQHF.

J is TRBJ2-4 and V is TRBV2; D is uncertain. The CDR3 has 15 amino acids. Looked up from germline, CDR1 is SNHLY and CDR2 is FYNNEI. Trimming stripped 6 bases from V and 13 bases from J, with 25 bases between. The CDR3 reads CASRPRAEIIYVQYF. CDR3 nucleotide sequence: TGTGCCAGCAGGCCCCGGGCCGAGATCATCTACGTGCAGTACTTC.

The chain links TRBV20-1 to TRBJ2-7, with D possibly TRBD2 on 6 matching bases. CDR3 length equals 16 residues. V lost 8 bases and J lost 2, with 25 bases in between. The V gene's germline CDR1 is DFQATT and CDR2 SNEGSKA (reference sequence). The CDR3 nucleotides are TGCAGTCACATCGGGGTTCGGGACTTTCATCCCTACGAGCAGTACTTC. Translating it yields CSHIGVRDFHPYEQYF.

Here the CDR3 DNA reads TGCGCCAGCAGCTCGGACACGCAAGGCAACTATGGCTACACCTTC. This gives the protein CASSSDTQGNYGYTF. The J gene is TRBJ1-2, the V gene TRBV5-1, with a weak D call TRBD1 (5 bases). CDR3 size: 15 residues. Germline CDR1 reads SGHRS; CDR2 reads YFSETQ. Trimming cost V 3 bases and J 2 bases, with 14 bases left between them.

This chain connects TRBV5-1 to TRBJ2-1; D remains unclear. Between the trimmed V and J ends, which lost 3 bases and 0 bases, there was a span of 10 bases. Germline assignment: CDR1 SGHRS and CDR2 YFSETQ. This CDR3 contains 15 residues. CDR3 loop: CASSSRKRSYNEQFF. DNA of the CDR3: TGCGCCAGCAGCTCCCGAAAGCGCTCCTACAATGAGCAGTTCTTC. The full variable domain, rest sourced from reference TRBV5-1 and TRBJ2-1, is KAGVTQTPRYLIKTRGQQVTLSCSPISGHRSVSWYQQTPGQGLQFLFEYFSETQRNKGNFPGRFSGRQFSNSRSEMNVSTLELGDSALYLCASSSRKRSYNEQFFGPGTRLTVL.

Comments on this clonotype: A junction boundary mismatches the germline segment, possibly from a read error. The chain uses TRBV6-6 and TRBJ1-2, with 7 bases identical to TRBD1. This CDR3 comprises 15 residues. Germline CDR1 and CDR2: MNHNY and SVGAGI (reference sequence). The CDR3 sequence: CASRITGDPNYGYTF. In DNA, the CDR3 is TGCGCCAGCCGAATCACAGGGGATCCTAACTATGGCTACACCTTC.

The chain employs TRBV5-4 and TRBJ2-1; TRBD2 might be the D (6 bases). Per germline, CDR1 SGHNT and CDR2 YYREEE (reference sequence). This CDR3 spans 14 amino acids. Deletions cut 0 bases from V and 9 bases from J, with 13 bases between. CDR3 sequence reads: CASSLVMFSGEQFF. DNA of the CDR3: TGTGCCAGCAGCTTGGTCATGTTTAGCGGTGAGCAGTTCTTC.

The genes are TRBV7-3 and TRBJ2-5; D remains ambiguous. The V gene lost 2 bases and the J gene lost 11 bases, with 15 bases spanning the gap. The CDR3 spans 13 residues. Germline V gene lookup returns CDR1 SGHTA and CDR2 FQGTGA. CDR3 in amino acids: CASSLGRMSKQYF. The CDR3 DNA is TGTGCCAGCAGCTTAGGACGGATGTCTAAGCAGTACTTC. Supplemented by reference TRBV7-3 and TRBJ2-5, the full variable domain reads GAGVSQTPSNKVTEKGKYVELRCDPISGHTALYWYRQSLGQGPEFLIYFQGTGAADDSGLPNDRFFAVRPEGSVSTLKIQRTERGDSAVYLCASSLGRMSKQYFGPGTRLLVL.

This clonotype appeared a single time. This sequence may be a read error, since a much larger clone differs from it by one base. CDR3 loop: CASSSASMGANVLIF. The CDR3 DNA follows: TGTGCCAGCAGCTCCGCTAGCATGGGGGCCAACGTCCTGATTTTC. The V gene is TRBV7-8, the J gene TRBJ2-6; D might be TRBD1 (6 bases). This CDR3 contains 15 residues. Germline CDR1 SGHVS, CDR2 FQNEAQ. Full variable domain (remainder filled in from reference TRBV7-8 and TRBJ2-6): GAGVSQSPRYKVAKRGQDVALRCDPISGHVSLFWYQQALGQGPEFLTYFQNEAQLDKSGLPSDRFFAERPEGSVSTLKIQRTQQEDSAVYLCASSSASMGANVLIFGAGSRLTVL.

A few counts support this clonotype. This sequence joins TRBV7-9 and TRBJ2-7, with D hard to call. The germline gives CDR1 SEHNR, CDR2 FQNEAQ (reference sequence). The CDR3 has 18 residues. V lost 4 bases and J lost 1, with 23 bases in between. Written as DNA, the CDR3 is TGTGCCAGCAGCTCCGCTATGGTTCGCGGCGGAACTTCCTACGAGCAGTACTTC. Its translation is CASSSAMVRGGTSYEQYF.

This clonotype was recorded a few times. This rearrangement joins TRBV10-3 to TRBJ1-6, with D maybe TRBD1 (5 bases). From germline, CDR1 is ENHRY and CDR2 SYGVKD. With 3 bases removed from V and 5 bases from J, the gap between germline ends came to 11 bases. The CDR3 loop spans 15 amino acids. In nucleotides, the CDR3 is TGTGCCATCAGTGAAGAGGGGCTCAATAATTCACCCCTCCACTTT. Translated: CAISEEGLNNSPLHF.

J is TRBJ1-1 and V is TRBV6-1; D may be TRBD1 (5 bases). In germline, CDR1 is MNHNS, CDR2 SASEGT. The CDR3 loop spans 13 amino acids. V lost 3 bases, J lost 3 bases, and 8 bases lay in between. The CDR3 coding sequence is TGTGCCAGCAGTGAGCAGGGCTACACTGAAGCTTTCTTT. As protein: CASSEQGYTEAFF.

The chain couples TRBV2 to TRBJ2-7; D might be TRBD1 or TRBD2, each matching 5 bases. The CDR3 spans 14 residues. V was clipped by 5 bases and J by 4 bases, with 15 bases between them. In germline, CDR1 is SNHLY, CDR2 FYNNEI. CDR3: CASSRDGSEYEQYF. CDR3 nucleotides: TGTGCCAGCAGTAGGGACGGATCGGAATACGAGCAGTACTTC.

This clonotype has more than one count but fewer than ten. The chain uses TRBV7-3 and TRBJ2-3; the D gene is possibly TRBD1 (5 bases). Trimming took 2 bases from V and 0 from J, leaving 12 bases between them. This CDR3 is built from 16 residues. Per germline, CDR1 SGHTA and CDR2 FQGTGA. The CDR3 reads CASSLAGRTSTDTQYF. The CDR3 DNA reads as TGTGCCAGCAGCTTAGCAGGGCGGACCAGCACAGATACGCAGTATTTT.

The CDR3, as DNA: TGCAGTGCTAGAGATACACTAGCGGGGGGGTGGTGGTACAATGAGCAGTTCTTC. Translated, it gives CSARDTLAGGWWYNEQFF. The chain recombines TRBV20-1 with TRBJ2-1; 13 bases match TRBD2. Germline assignment: CDR1 DFQATT and CDR2 SNEGSKA (reference sequence). The trim removed 0 bases at V and 4 bases at J, leaving 9 bases unmatched. The CDR3 extends over 18 amino acids.

The chain combines TRBV7-6 with TRBJ2-4; no firm D call. The ends were cut back, 1 base at V and 5 bases at J, with 6 bases in the middle. The CDR3 runs to 13 residues. CDR1 SGHVS and CDR2 FNYEAQ come from the germline V gene. CDR3 loop: CASSLGAQNIQYF. As DNA, the CDR3 is TGTGCCAGCAGCTTAGGGGCGCAAAACATTCAGTACTTC.

In this sample, this clonotype turned up many times. V and J are TRBV7-9 and TRBJ1-1; D ambiguous. This CDR3 is 13 amino acids long. Trimming pared 6 bases from V and 2 bases from J, leaving 10 bases between. The germline V gene encodes CDR1 SEHNR and CDR2 FQNEAQ (reference sequence). DNA for the CDR3: TGTGCCAGCAGTCCCGAGGTAAACACTGAAGCTTTCTTT. Translated, it gives CASSPEVNTEAFF.

V usage is TRBV20-1 and J usage is TRBJ2-1; D is unclear. The CDR3 loop spans 14 amino acids. With 1 base removed from V and 4 bases from J, the gap between germline ends came to 11 bases. Germline V gene sequence: CDR1 DFQATT, CDR2 SNEGSKA (reference sequence). The CDR3, as DNA: TGCAGTGCTAGAGGGCAGCAGAAATACAATGAGCAGTTCTTC. Amino acids: CSARGQQKYNEQFF.

The J gene is TRBJ2-1, the V gene TRBV20-1, with a tentative D call TRBD1 (6 bases). The CDR3 is made up of 15 amino acids. Looked up from germline, CDR1 is DFQATT and CDR2 is SNEGSKA (reference sequence). Deletions cut 2 bases from V and 7 bases from J, with 18 bases between. The CDR3 DNA reads as TGCAGTGCTAGACAAACAGGGACGGGCTTTAATGAGCAGTTCTTC. It specifies CSARQTGTGFNEQFF.

This chain joins TRBV7-2 and TRBJ2-1, with TRBD2 matching over 10 bases. The CDR3 spans 14 residues. Germline V gene data show CDR1 as SGHTA and CDR2 as FQGNSA. The V gene end was trimmed by 9 bases and the J gene end by 1 base; junction bases not matched to a gene: 3. The CDR3 reads CARSSGSSYNEQFF. The CDR3 coding sequence is TGTGCCAGATCTAGCGGGAGTTCCTACAATGAGCAGTTCTTC.

CDR3 sequence: CASSLEGTGTYYREQYF. CDR3 nucleotides: TGTGCCAGCAGCCTCGAAGGTACGGGGACCTACTACCGCGAGCAGTACTTC. V and J are TRBV7-2 and TRBJ2-7, with D perhaps being TRBD1 or TRBD2 (5 bases each). Germline loops: CDR1 SGHTA, CDR2 FQGNSA. With 5 bases removed from V and 6 bases from J, the gap between germline ends came to 26 bases. The CDR3 contains 17 residues.

V is TRBV6-5 and J is TRBJ1-1; D possibly corresponds to TRBD1 (6 bases). CDR1 MNHEY and CDR2 SVGAGI come from the germline V gene. Trimming removed 6 bases from V and 8 bases from J, with 13 bases in between. CDR3 length: 12 amino acids. DNA for the CDR3: TGTGCCAGCAGCAACAGGGTTCCCGAAGCTTTCTTT. The encoded protein is CASSNRVPEAFF.

This clonotype has at least ten counts. This chain connects TRBV29-1 to TRBJ2-7; 9 nucleotides align to TRBD2. The CDR3 sequence is 15 residues long. J lost 1 base, V lost 4 bases, and 8 bases had no gene match. Germline V gives CDR1 SQVTM, CDR2 ANQGSEA. The CDR3 is CSVGSSGDLSYEQYF. For the CDR3, the DNA is TGCAGCGTTGGGTCTAGCGGGGATCTTTCCTACGAGCAGTACTTC.